The rows below give T cell receptor beta chains drawn from one sample of a study of PD-1 blockade in classical Hodgkin lymphoma. Sequencing was performed with immunoSEQ multiplex PCR; in TCRdb, only in-frame clones are kept and a portion is missing. The table has under 70,000 clones, approximately 88% seen once. Material: peripheral blood mononuclear cells (PBMCs), obtained at baseline. The receptor source for this set is a human donor with classical Hodgkin lymphoma. Each CDR3 is given with its conserved first and last residue. The D gene is left open where the match is weak. The size field is filled for only some rows; it gives once, few, many or a size class.

d_gene	v_gene	abundance	len	j_gene	CDR3nt	CDR3aa
-	TRBV7-9	-	14	TRBJ1-1	TGTGCCAGCAGTTGGAGTGGAAGGAACACTGAAGCTTTCTTT	CASSWSGRNTEAFF
-	TRBV29-1	once	13	TRBJ2-1	TGCAGCGCAATAGGAGCCTCCTACAATGAGCAGTTCTTC	CSAIGASYNEQFF
-	TRBV4-1	-	15	TRBJ2-1	TGCGCCAGCAGCCAAGAGGGCTACTCCTACAATGAGCAGTTCTTC	CASSQEGYSYNEQFF
TRBD2	TRBV9	-	13	TRBJ2-7	TGTGCCAGCAGCGTAGTTACGGGAGGCGAGCAGTACTTC	CASSVVTGGEQYF
TRBD1	TRBV4-2	-	16	TRBJ2-1	TGTGCCAGCAGCCAAGGGGGAAGGGGACAGGGAGATGAGCAGTTCTTC	CASSQGGRGQGDEQFF
-	TRBV6-1	-	14	TRBJ1-1	TGTGCCAGCCCCACAGGGTTTGCTTGGACTGAAGCTTTCTTT	CASPTGFAWTEAFF
-	TRBV7-6	-	17	TRBJ2-1	TGTGCCAGCAGCACCACCTTTTCAGGGAGCTCCTACAATGAGCAGTTCTTC	CASSTTFSGSSYNEQFF
-	TRBV6-6	-	13	TRBJ1-3	TGTGCCAGCAGAACAGGGTCCGGAAACACCATATATTTT	CASRTGSGNTIYF
-	TRBV10-3	once	16	TRBJ1-1	TGTGCCATCAGTGAAAATGGGGTTAAGGTAGACACTGAAGCTTTCTTT	CAISENGVKVDTEAFF
-	TRBV7-2	few	15	TRBJ1-2	TGTGCCAGCAGCCAATTAGATGAAGGTGGGGGTGGCTACACCTTC	CASSQLDEGGGGYTF
TRBD1	TRBV5-6	-	14	TRBJ2-5	TGTGCCAGCGACGGGACAGGGGGGAAAGAGACCCAGTACTTC	CASDGTGGKETQYF
-	TRBV14	-	15	TRBJ2-5	TGTGCCAGCAGCCAAGAACTTTACGTAAAAGAGACCCAGTACTTC	CASSQELYVKETQYF
TRBD1	TRBV7-6	-	15	TRBJ1-5	TGTGCCAGCAGCTTAGGGACAGGGCGGAATCAGCCCCAGCATTTT	CASSLGTGRNQPQHF
-	TRBV6-1	-	17	TRBJ2-6	TGTGCCAGCAGTGGTACCGGGAGTCACTCTGGGGCCAACGTCCTGACTTTC	CASSGTGSHSGANVLTF
-	TRBV4-2	-	16	TRBJ2-2	TGTGCCAGCAGCCAAGAAGTTAGCGCACCCACCGGGGAGCTGTTTTTT	CASSQEVSAPTGELFF
-	TRBV5-8	once	15	TRBJ1-1	TGTGCCAGCAGCGTGGGACGGCTAACGAACACTGAAGCTTTCTTT	CASSVGRLTNTEAFF
TRBD1	TRBV6-5	-	14	TRBJ1-2	TGTGCCAGCAGGTTACAGGGGGCGGGAGACGGCTACACCTTC	CASRLQGAGDGYTF
TRBD1	TRBV7-9	-	15	TRBJ2-5	TGTGCCAGCAGCTTCGACAGGGGGCGCGGGGAGACCCAGTACTTC	CASSFDRGRGETQYF
TRBD1	TRBV7-6	once	17	TRBJ2-3	TGTGCCAGCAGCTTAGTCCCGACAGGGGTTGAGACAGATACGCAGTATTTT	CASSLVPTGVETDTQYF
-	TRBV7-9	-	16	TRBJ2-1	TGTGCCAGCAGCCCCCAAGGGCGGGGGCTCAAGGGTGAGCAGTTCTTC	CASSPQGRGLKGEQFF
-	TRBV18	-	17	TRBJ2-5	TGTGCCAGCTCACTCACCCTTGAGGGACGACCGGAGGAGACCCAGTACTTC	CASSLTLEGRPEETQYF
-	TRBV6-5	-	10	TRBJ1-4	TGTGCCAGCAGTGAAAAGAGCCTACACTTT	CASSEKSLHF
-	TRBV9	-	15	TRBJ2-1	TGTGCCAGCAGCGTAGCCGGCAATACCTACAATGAGCAGTTCTTC	CASSVAGNTYNEQFF
TRBD2	TRBV18	once	17	TRBJ2-5	TGTGCCAGCTCACCCTCCAGACTAGCGGGGGGTCAAGAGACCCAGTACTTC	CASSPSRLAGGQETQYF
-	TRBV7-2	-	15	TRBJ2-7	TGTGCCAGCAGCGTTAGTACAGGGATCTCCTACGAGCAGTACTTC	CASSVSTGISYEQYF
-	TRBV4-2	-	16	TRBJ1-3	TGTGCCAGCAGCCACGCTGCGGGGGACGCTGGAAACACCATATATTTT	CASSHAAGDAGNTIYF
TRBD2	TRBV11-1	-	17	TRBJ2-5	TGTGCCAGCAGCTTAAGGCTAGCGGGGGCCTGGGGAGAGACCCAGTACTTC	CASSLRLAGAWGETQYF
-	TRBV5-5	-	16	TRBJ1-2	TGTGCCAGCAGCTTGGGGGATAGGGGTCGTAACTATGGCTACACCTTC	CASSLGDRGRNYGYTF
-	TRBV6-5	-	14	TRBJ2-6	TGTGCCAGCAGTCCATGGGCTGGGGCCAACGTCCTGACTTTC	CASSPWAGANVLTF
-	TRBV13	-	13	TRBJ2-7	TGTGCCAGCAGCAAGATCGGTTCCTACGAGCAGTACTTC	CASSKIGSYEQYF
-	TRBV7-8	once	15	TRBJ2-3	TGTGCCAGCAGCCCGGGACGTGTCGGCACAGATACGCAGTATTTT	CASSPGRVGTDTQYF
-	TRBV5-1	-	14	TRBJ2-7	TGCGCCAGCAGCTGGGACACGAGCTCCTACGAGCAGTACTTC	CASSWDTSSYEQYF
TRBD2	TRBV9	-	16	TRBJ2-1	TGTGCCAGCAGCGCCCAAGGCAGCGGGGGGTACAATGAGCAGTTCTTC	CASSAQGSGGYNEQFF
-	TRBV7-2	few	16	TRBJ1-2	TGTGCCAGCAGCTTAGGAGGGTGGAACAGGGACTATGGCTACACCTTC	CASSLGGWNRDYGYTF
TRBD1	TRBV5-8	-	15	TRBJ1-4	TGTGCCAGCAGCTTAAGGACAGGCTTGAATGAAAAACTGTTTTTT	CASSLRTGLNEKLFF
-	TRBV7-9	-	13	TRBJ2-1	TGTGCCAGCAGCTTAGTGTGGGCCGATGAGCAGTTCTTC	CASSLVWADEQFF
-	TRBV5-1	-	15	TRBJ1-2	TGCGCCAGCAGCTTGGAACCCTGGACTAACTATGGCTACACCTTC	CASSLEPWTNYGYTF
TRBD2	TRBV10-3	once	17	TRBJ2-1	TGTGCCGGCCAGAGACGGCTAGAGCGGGGGGGCCGTGATGAGCAGTTCTTC	CAGQRRLERGGRDEQFF
-	TRBV7-2	-	13	TRBJ2-7	TGTGCCAGCAGCTTAGCATTGGGCGTCGAGCAGTACTTC	CASSLALGVEQYF
TRBD1	TRBV19	-	15	TRBJ2-2	TGTGCCAGTAGTAACGACAGGGTTGACACCGGGGAGCTGTTTTTT	CASSNDRVDTGELFF
-	TRBV7-2	-	18	TRBJ1-6	TGTGCCAGCAGCCCTGGTATTGGGGGCGTAAGTTATAATTCACCCCTCCACTTT	CASSPGIGGVSYNSPLHF
-	TRBV6-1	-	20	TRBJ1-6	TGTGCCAGCAGTGAAGCGCTAGTTGGGGTTCAGGGATGGAGGAATTCACCCCTCCATTTT	CASSEALVGVQGWRNSPLHF
-	TRBV21-1	-	17	TRBJ1-2	-	CASSNSVGQGAYYGYTF
-	TRBV4-1	-	15	TRBJ1-2	TGCGCCAGCAGCCACTCAGAGCCGCGGGGCTATGGCTACACCTTC	CASSHSEPRGYGYTF
TRBD2	TRBV11-2	once	15	TRBJ2-7	TGTGCCAGCAGCTTAGGTCTAGCGGGGAATTCCGAGCAGTACTTC	CASSLGLAGNSEQYF
-	TRBV7-3	-	13	TRBJ1-2	TGTGCCAGCAGCGCCACAAATTACTATGGCTACACCTTC	CASSATNYYGYTF
TRBD1	TRBV27	-	14	TRBJ1-4	TGTGCCAGCAGGCCCCAGGGGGATTGGGAAAAACTGTTTTTT	CASRPQGDWEKLFF
-	TRBV15	few	15	TRBJ1-4	TGTGCCACCAGCAGAGAGGGAGTGAATAATGAAAAACTGTTTTTT	CATSREGVNNEKLFF
-	TRBV29-1	-	13	TRBJ2-1	TGCAGCGTTGATTCGCAGCTATGGAGTGAGCAGTTCTTC	CSVDSQLWSEQFF
-	TRBV6-4	-	14	TRBJ2-3	TGTGCCAGCAGTGAAGGGAGCAGCTCAGATACGCAGTATTTT	CASSEGSSSDTQYF
-	TRBV5-1	-	13	TRBJ1-3	TGCGCCAGCAGCGTGGAAACACCAAACACCATATATTTT	CASSVETPNTIYF